A single sample is the source of the 17 T cell receptor beta chains below, sequenced in a study of response to subunit inactivated influenza vaccine. Via MiXCR, TCRdb re-called the RT-PCR reads, giving one row per CDR3 protein. The sample contains almost 250,000 distinct CDR3 sequences, 12% of which appear only once. This specimen was non-naive T cells sorted from PBMCs, taken 14 days before vaccination. All receptors derive from a man over 45 who received an inactivated influenza vaccine.

The rearrangement uses TRBV20-1 and TRBJ2-7; no clear D gene. CDR1 and CDR2 (germline): DFQATT, SNEGSKA (reference sequence). With 1 base removed from V and 4 bases from J, the gap between germline ends came to 14 bases. The length of the CDR3 is 14 residues. The CDR3 DNA is TGCAGTGCTAGAGCGCCCTCGGTGGGGTACGAGCAGTACTTC. Amino acids: CSARAPSVGYEQYF.

This clonotype was seen a handful of times. The V call is TRBV9, the J call TRBJ2-5, with D perhaps matching TRBD2 (6 bases). Trimming pared 0 bases from V and 3 bases from J, leaving 15 bases between. The length of the CDR3 is 16 residues. CDR1 is SGDLS, CDR2 YYNGEE, per germline. Written as DNA, the CDR3 is TGTGCCAGCAGCGTAGGTGTTAGCGGCCACAAAGAGACCCAGTACTTC. Protein product: CASSVGVSGHKETQYF.

This clonotype was recorded a few times. The chain has TRBV4-1 and TRBJ2-7, with D possibly being TRBD2 (5 bases). The CDR3 is made up of 14 amino acids. The V and J ends lost 2 bases and 4 bases respectively, with 12 bases between them. Germline CDR1 reads MGHRA; CDR2 reads YSYEKL. This CDR3 reads CASSQRSGEYEQYF. The CDR3 nucleotides are TGCGCCAGCAGCCAACGATCCGGGGAATACGAGCAGTACTTC.

The V call is TRBV10-3, the J call TRBJ2-7, with D perhaps TRBD2 (6 bases). V was cut by 7 bases and J by 3 bases, with 7 bases left in between. Germline assignment: CDR1 ENHRY and CDR2 SYGVKD. The CDR3 covers 11 residues. The CDR3 DNA reads as TGTGCCATCATGACTAGCTACGAGCAGTACTTC. Translated: CAIMTSYEQYF.

This clonotype was counted many times. The chain links TRBV5-1 to TRBJ2-2; possible D gene TRBD1, 5 bases. This CDR3 spans 14 amino acids. Germline CDR1 is SGHRS and CDR2 is YFSETQ. V was cut by 5 bases and J by 1 base, with 9 bases left in between. CDR3 coding DNA: TGCGCCAGCAGGATAGGGGAGAACACCGGGGAGCTGTTTTTT. It specifies CASRIGENTGELFF.

This clonotype appeared a few times. V is TRBV27 and J is TRBJ2-2; 10 bases are shared with TRBD2. This CDR3 is 16 amino acids long. V shed 4 bases and J 5 bases; nucleotides not matched to a gene: 7. CDR1 is MNHEY, CDR2 SMNVEV, per germline (reference sequence). In nucleotides, the CDR3 is TGTGCCAGCAGTTCGATAGCGGGAGGTGGGACCGGGGAGCTGTTTTTT. Translating gives CASSSIAGGGTGELFF.

This clonotype turned up a few times. V is TRBV2 and J is TRBJ2-4; D unclear. The length of the CDR3 is 14 residues. Trimming took 6 bases from V and 1 from J, leaving 10 bases between them. Germline CDR1 is SNHLY and CDR2 is FYNNEI. For the CDR3, the DNA is TGTGCCAGCAGGCCTGACATGGCCAAAAACATTCAGTACTTC. Translation: CASRPDMAKNIQYF.

The CDR3 sequence: CASTTPGRETQYF. The CDR3 DNA follows: TGCGCCAGCACGACTCCGGGGAGGGAGACCCAGTACTTC. The chain combines TRBV5-1 with TRBJ2-5; tentative D call: TRBD2 (6 bases). Germline values: CDR1 SGHRS, CDR2 YFSETQ. The CDR3 totals 13 residues. Trimming pared 6 bases from V and 5 bases from J, leaving 14 bases between.

This clonotype was counted a few times. V is TRBV6-2 or TRBV6-3 and J is TRBJ2-3; weak D call: TRBD1 (6 bases). CDR3 size: 19 residues. Germline V CDR1 and CDR2: MNHEY, SVGEGT. The ends were cut back, 0 bases at V and 3 bases at J, with 22 bases in the middle. CDR3: CASSYSQGRGLAGTDTQYF. CDR3 coding DNA: TGTGCCAGCAGTTACTCACAGGGAAGGGGGTTAGCAGGAACAGATACGCAGTATTTT.

Ten or more counts support this clonotype. CDR3 sequence (DNA): TGCAGCGTTGGACAGGGCTATGGCTACACCTTC. Its protein is CSVGQGYGYTF. The V call is TRBV29-1, the J call TRBJ1-2; 7 nucleotides align to TRBD1. Looked up from germline, CDR1 is SQVTM and CDR2 is ANQGSEA. The CDR3 has 11 amino acids. V lost 4 bases to trimming and J lost 4 bases; unmatched junction nucleotides: 0.

The chain has TRBV20-1 and TRBJ2-1; 12 bases align to TRBD2. The CDR3 length is 14 residues. Per the germline V gene, CDR1 is DFQATT and CDR2 is SNEGSKA (reference sequence). V lost 5 bases to trimming and J lost 2 bases; unmatched junction nucleotides: 1. CDR3 in amino acids: CSASSGGAYNEQFF. The CDR3 nucleotides read TGCAGTGCTTCTAGCGGGGGGGCCTACAATGAGCAGTTCTTC.

The gene calls are TRBV11-2 and TRBJ2-3; D gene uncertain. Germline CDR1 is SGHAT and CDR2 is FQNNGV. The CDR3 is made up of 16 amino acids. V was pared by 5 bases and J by 0 bases, with 15 bases between. The CDR3 coding sequence is TGTGCCAGCAGCCACCACCCTTACAGCAGCACAGATACGCAGTATTTT. This codes for CASSHHPYSSTDTQYF.

At least ten counts were recorded for this clonotype. The chain links TRBV20-1 to TRBJ2-4; the D gene is possibly TRBD1 (6 bases). Germline V lookup: CDR1 DFQATT, CDR2 SNEGSKA (reference sequence). Trimming removed 0 bases at V and 0 bases at J, with 9 bases between. The CDR3 extends over 15 amino acids. DNA of the CDR3: TGCAGTGCTAGAGAGGACAGTCTAGCCAAAAACATTCAGTACTTC. It encodes CSAREDSLAKNIQYF.

The chain combines TRBV20-1 with TRBJ2-5; 8 positions match TRBD2. CDR1 is DFQATT, CDR2 SNEGSKA, per germline (reference sequence). The CDR3 loop spans 14 amino acids. V was clipped by 4 bases and J by 5 bases; unmatched bases: 9. CDR3 loop: CSANTGTSRETQYF. CDR3 DNA sequence: TGCAGTGCTAACACCGGGACTAGTAGGGAGACCCAGTACTTC.

V gene TRBV20-1 combines with J gene TRBJ1-2, with a possible D match to TRBD1 (6 bases). Germline V CDR1 and CDR2: DFQATT, SNEGSKA (reference sequence). The CDR3 runs to 14 residues. V lost 0 bases, J lost 6 bases, and 14 bases lay in between. For the CDR3, the DNA is TGCAGTGCTAGAGATTACTCTGGGGGCGATGGCTACACCTTC. This encodes CSARDYSGGDGYTF.

The chain couples TRBV3-1 to TRBJ2-3; 7 bases map to TRBD2. CDR1 is LGHDT, CDR2 YNNKEL, per germline (reference sequence). The CDR3 sequence is 16 residues long. J gave up 1 base and V 3 bases, and 7 bases lay outside the gene matches. CDR3 bases: TGTGCCAGCAGCCATCTCGGGGCGGGGGGCACAGATACGCAGTATTTT. Its protein product is CASSHLGAGGTDTQYF.

The V and J genes are TRBV11-3 and TRBJ2-1, with a weak D call TRBD1 (5 bases). This CDR3 contains 13 residues. The germline CDR1 and CDR2 sequences are SGHNT and YENEEA. The germline V and J ends were trimmed by 5 bases and 7 bases, with 12 bases remaining between them. CDR3 coding DNA: TGTGCCAGCAGCACAGGCCCTCAGAATGAGCAGTTCTTC. This encodes CASSTGPQNEQFF.